What follows are 21 T cell receptor beta chains derived from one specimen sequenced in a study of blood T cell repertoires in COVID-19. Libraries were prepared by immunoSEQ multiplex PCR; TCRdb keeps only in-frame clonotypes and omits some of them. The repertoire holds about 170,000 clones, with around 89% as singletons. The sequenced sample consisted of peripheral blood. Receptors were obtained from a man in his fifties or sixties who had recovered from COVID-19.

The chain combines TRBV5-5 with TRBJ1-6; no clear D gene. This CDR3 is built from 16 residues. CDR1 and CDR2 (germline): SGHKS, YYEKEE (reference sequence). Deletions cut 0 bases from V and 7 bases from J, with 14 bases between. The CDR3: CASSLAGGKDNSPLHF. The CDR3 DNA sequence: TGTGCCAGCAGCTTGGCCGGCGGGAAGGACAATTCACCCCTCCACTTT.

The chain joins TRBV18 to TRBJ2-1; TRBD2 matches at 11 bases. The CDR3 contains 16 residues. Per germline, CDR1 KGHSH and CDR2 LQKENI. V was clipped by 3 bases and J by 10 bases; unmatched bases: 11. CDR3 amino acids: CASSPPGTSGPREQFF. The DNA for the CDR3 is TGTGCCAGCTCACCGCCCGGGACTAGCGGTCCCAGGGAGCAGTTCTTC.

The chain has TRBV9 and TRBJ2-3, with TRBD2 as a possible D gene (6 bases). The CDR3 length is 15 residues. V was cut by 0 bases and J by 1 base, with 9 bases left in between. CDR1 SGDLS and CDR2 YYNGEE come from the germline V gene. This CDR3 is CASSVGGEGTDTQYF. DNA of the CDR3: TGTGCCAGCAGCGTAGGCGGGGAAGGCACAGATACGCAGTATTTT.

This chain links TRBV30 with TRBJ2-7; 7 positions agree with TRBD1. CDR1 is GTSNPN, CDR2 SVGIG, per germline (reference sequence). The V and J ends lost 4 bases and 2 bases, in that order; junction bases with no gene match: 11. The CDR3 is 15 residues long. Here the CDR3 reads CAWINTGVPPYEQYF. Written as DNA, the CDR3 is TGTGCCTGGATCAACACAGGGGTTCCTCCCTACGAGCAGTACTTC.

The rearrangement joins TRBV11-2 to TRBJ2-5, with TRBD1 as a possible D gene (6 bases). The germline V gene encodes CDR1 SGHAT and CDR2 FQNNGV. V shed 2 bases and J shed 5 bases, with 15 bases lying between them. The CDR3 is 15 amino acids. The DNA of the CDR3 is TGTGCCAGCAGCTTACGCAGGGGTGGAATGGAGACCCAGTACTTC. Translating gives CASSLRRGGMETQYF.

This clone appeared a single time. J is TRBJ2-1 and V is TRBV30; D uncertain. V lost 2 bases and J 2 bases, leaving 13 bases between the germline ends. Germline CDR1 and CDR2: GTSNPN and SVGIG (reference sequence). The CDR3 is made up of 15 amino acids. The CDR3 is CAWSPPLGAYNEQFF. The CDR3 nucleotides are TGTGCCTGGAGTCCCCCACTCGGTGCCTACAATGAGCAGTTCTTC.

The chain combines TRBV19 with TRBJ2-3; 10 positions agree with TRBD2. Germline CDR1 and CDR2: LNHDA and SQIVND (reference sequence). The CDR3 is made up of 15 amino acids. V was pared by 3 bases and J by 1 base, with 1 base of the junction left unmatched. The CDR3 sequence is CASSILAGGTDTQYF. The CDR3 DNA is TGTGCCAGTAGTATTCTAGCGGGGGGCACAGATACGCAGTATTTT. Combining the CDR3 with reference TRBV19 and TRBJ2-3 gives the whole variable domain DGGITQSPKYLFRKEGQNVTLSCEQNLNHDAMYWYRQDPGQGLRLIYYSQIVNDFQKGDIAEGYSVSREKKESFPLTVTSAQKNPTAFYLCASSILAGGTDTQYFGPGTRLTVL.

V and J are TRBV11-2 and TRBJ2-4; D may be TRBD2 (7 bases). CDR3 length equals 19 residues. With 2 bases removed from V and 8 bases from J, the gap between germline ends came to 28 bases. Germline-derived CDR1 and CDR2 are SGHAT and FQNNGV. In DNA, the CDR3 is TGTGCCAGCAGCTTAACACCATGGGGGGGCCCGGATCGGTGGGACATTCAGTACTTC. Amino acids: CASSLTPWGGPDRWDIQYF. Full variable domain (missing parts from reference TRBV11-2 and TRBJ2-4): EAGVAQSPRYKIIEKRQSVAFWCNPISGHATLYWYQQILGQGPKLLIQFQNNGVVDDSQLPKDRFSAERLKGVDSTLKIQPAKLEDSAVYLCASSLTPWGGPDRWDIQYFGAGTRLSVL.

The CDR3 nucleotides are TGTGCCAGCACAAGACAGGGATGGAATGGCTACACCTTC. Protein: CASTRQGWNGYTF. The J gene is TRBJ1-2, the V gene TRBV6-5, with 7 nucleotides matching TRBD1. Germline assignment: CDR1 MNHEY and CDR2 SVGAGI. The CDR3 loop spans 13 amino acids. V lost 7 bases and J lost 6; bases outside the gene matches: 8.

V gene TRBV18 combines with J gene TRBJ2-5; a weak D match, TRBD1 (6 bases). With 2 bases removed from V and 5 bases from J, the gap between germline ends came to 12 bases. From germline, CDR1 is KGHSH and CDR2 LQKENI. This CDR3 is 14 amino acids long. CDR3 amino acids: CASSPSTGMETQYF. The CDR3 coding sequence is TGTGCCAGCTCACCAAGTACAGGGATGGAGACCCAGTACTTC. Full variable domain (rest looked up from reference TRBV18 and TRBJ2-5): NAGVMQNPRHLVRRRGQEARLRCSPMKGHSHVYWYRQLPEEGLKFMVYLQKENIIDESGMPKERFSAEFPKEGPSILRIQQVVRGDSAAYFCASSPSTGMETQYFGPGTRLLVL.

This chain connects TRBV25-1 to TRBJ2-3; TRBD2 is a possible D gene (6 bases). Trimming removed 10 bases from V and 2 bases from J, with 13 bases in between. The CDR3 loop spans 13 amino acids. Germline V gives CDR1 MGHDK, CDR2 SYGVNS. CDR3 in amino acids: CATRDFYTDTQYF. CDR3 sequence (DNA): TGTGCCACCCGGGACTTCTACACAGATACGCAGTATTTT.

This chain links TRBV19 with TRBJ2-3; 8 nucleotides match TRBD1. Germline V gives CDR1 LNHDA, CDR2 SQIVND (reference sequence). The J segment lost 1 base and the V segment lost 6 bases, leaving 6 bases of the junction unmatched. The CDR3 runs 15 residues. The CDR3 reads CASSKMGQGTDTQYF. CDR3 nucleotide sequence: TGTGCCAGTAGCAAAATGGGACAGGGCACAGATACGCAGTATTTT.

This clone was detected only a few times. The chain couples TRBV19 to TRBJ2-3; 8 bases fit TRBD2. V shed 11 bases and J 3 bases; nucleotides not matched to a gene: 7. Looked up from germline, CDR1 is LNHDA and CDR2 is SQIVND (reference sequence). This CDR3 has 13 amino acids. CDR3 sequence: CASAGVVTDTQYF. CDR3 DNA sequence: TGTGCCTCAGCGGGAGTTGTAACAGATACGCAGTATTTT.

The chain joins TRBV3-1 (or the pseudogene TRBV3-2) to TRBJ2-3, with D perhaps matching TRBD2 (7 bases). CDR1 and CDR2 from the germline V gene are LGHDT and YNNKEL (reference sequence). This CDR3 has 16 amino acids. V gave up 5 bases and J gave up 4 bases, with 19 bases separating them. CDR3 sequence (DNA): TGTGCCAGCAGCTCCCTCGGGGGGCGGGGGTCAGATACGCAGTATTTT. Amino acids: CASSSLGGRGSDTQYF.

The genes are TRBV9 and TRBJ2-5; TRBD2 might be the D (5 bases). With 4 bases removed from V and 4 bases from J, the gap between germline ends came to 17 bases. This CDR3 is built from 15 residues. Germline V gene lookup returns CDR1 SGDLS and CDR2 YYNGEE. The CDR3 DNA reads as TGTGCCAGCAGCTCGCCGGGGATTGCCCCAGAGACCCAGTACTTC. Translated: CASSSPGIAPETQYF.

This clone showed up just once. The V gene is TRBV7-2, the J gene TRBJ1-3; a possible D gene is TRBD1 (6 bases). Looked up from germline, CDR1 is SGHTA and CDR2 is FQGNSA. V lost 3 bases, J lost 16 bases, and 13 bases lay in between. The CDR3 contains 11 residues. The CDR3 DNA follows: TGTGCCAGCAGCTTTAGGACAGAGACGTATTTT. Encoded protein: CASSFRTETYF.

The gene calls are TRBV7-2 and TRBJ2-7, with TRBD2 identical over 9 bases. The germline gives CDR1 SGHTA, CDR2 FQGNSA. V trimming: 2 bases; J trimming: 2 bases; junction bases outside the gene matches: 7. CDR3 length equals 16 residues. CDR3 bases: TGTGCCAGCAGCTTAAGGGAGGCGGGAGGGACCTACGAGCAGTACTTC. Translated: CASSLREAGGTYEQYF.

The rearrangement uses TRBV12-3 or TRBV12-4 and TRBJ2-3; D not resolved. The germline V and J ends were trimmed by 1 base and 5 bases, with 4 bases remaining between them. The length of the CDR3 is 12 residues. CDR3 loop: CASSLVIDTQYF. The CDR3 coding sequence is TGTGCCAGCAGTTTAGTAATAGATACGCAGTATTTT.

The chain couples TRBV29-1 to TRBJ1-1, with D unresolved. The CDR3 has 13 amino acids. Germline CDR1 reads SQVTM; CDR2 reads ANQGSEA. Trimming left V 1 base short and J 1 base short, with 7 bases between. DNA for the CDR3: TGCAGCGTTGAAGTATCCAGGAACACTGAAGCTTTCTTT. It yields the protein CSVEVSRNTEAFF.

The chain links TRBV6-1 to TRBJ1-1, with D possibly matching TRBD1 (5 bases). V lost 4 bases and J 4 bases, leaving 19 bases between the germline ends. The CDR3 sequence is 16 residues long. The germline V gene has CDR1 MNHNS and CDR2 SASEGT. CDR3 sequence (DNA): TGTGCCAGCAGTGGTAACAGGTTAGGGGATAGCACTGAAGCTTTCTTT. As protein: CASSGNRLGDSTEAFF.

V gene TRBV9 combines with J gene TRBJ2-3, with 7 bases identical to TRBD2. J was trimmed by 11 bases and V by 1 base; bases with no gene match: 4. Germline CDR1 SGDLS, CDR2 YYNGEE. CDR3 length equals 12 residues. The CDR3 sequence: CASSVSGLRQYF. CDR3 DNA: TGTGCCAGCAGCGTATCGGGACTACGGCAGTATTTT.